This T cell receptor (beta chain) was captured in a study of T cell changes during pregnancy in multiple sclerosis (dated by TCRdb to between 2018 and 2020). Broadly, across the study: Changes in the T cell repertoire over the course of pregnancy were examined in this study in women with multiple sclerosis.

Measured from the cysteine to the phenylalanine, the CDR3 is 15 residues long. Here the CDR3 DNA is all that survives: 45 bases in frame from base 1. V is clipped by 4 bases and J by 2 bases, and the sequence between their germline boundaries is 14 bases long. The germline V gene supplies CDR1 MGHRA and CDR2 YSYEKL. Comment on this clone: Its antigen is not yet known. Per-base quality was not reported, and no clone a single base away is much larger than it.

The receptor library was made with the immunoSEQ multiplex PCR assay. The table comes from immuneACCESS by way of TCRdb, which keeps in-frame sequences with V and J called. Part of the clones is missing from these tables; in studies checked, under half for an unresolved V gene and the rest for unknown reasons. Across this sample there are roughly 40,000 clones, with 89% seen only once. The biggest ten clones account for 0.45% to 0.6% of the sample. Rearrangement joined TRBV4-1 to TRBJ1-2, with the identity of the D gene unclear. This receptor was identified in a female donor with multiple sclerosis, enrolled in a pregnancy study. Sample: CD4+ T cells from peripheral blood mononuclear cells, taken in the first trimester of pregnancy. The nucleotide sequence is given as TGCGCCAGCAGCCGAGACCCGGTCAACAACTATGGCTACACCTTC. This sequence encodes CASSRDPVNNYGYTF.